This record looks at one T cell receptor beta chain sequence and its context. This clonotype was seen a few times. Its specific antigen is unknown. It has no much larger one-base neighbor in the sample; base qualities were not kept. Library generation was performed with RT-PCR. Instrument on record: NextSeq 550. The public reads were run again by TCRdb, first through fastp at Q25 and then through MiXCR, and only productive beta chains were kept. Each record represents a unique CDR3 protein, reported with the most common genes and DNA among its rows. The sample has 900,000 to 1,000,000 distinct CDR3 sequences on record, 15% to 20% of them singletons. Under 6.5% of the sample rests with the top ten. This entry belongs to a study of patients and donors after allogeneic stem cell transplantation (dated by TCRdb to about 2020). The sample was blood, either unsorted or a sorted T cell fraction (not recorded which). The TCR was taken from a human donor who was either an allogeneic HSCT recipient or a stem cell or donor lymphocyte infusion donor (not recorded which). It is not recorded whose cells these are; they may come from a transplant donor.

The sequence in DNA is TGTGCCATCGGGGGACTAGCGGGGGGGCTAGACGAGAATGAGCAGTTCTTC. This encodes CAIGGLAGGLDENEQFF. The V and J segments used are TRBV10-3 and TRBJ2-1; TRBD2 matches 16 bases in the middle. The V end gives up 8 bases and the J end 7 bases, leaving 11 bases in the junction not matched to a gene. The CDR3 spans 17 residues, from the cysteine through the phenylalanine. Only the CDR3 DNA is retained, 51 bases long and in frame from the first base. From the germline V gene, CDR1 is ENHRY and CDR2 is SYGVKD.